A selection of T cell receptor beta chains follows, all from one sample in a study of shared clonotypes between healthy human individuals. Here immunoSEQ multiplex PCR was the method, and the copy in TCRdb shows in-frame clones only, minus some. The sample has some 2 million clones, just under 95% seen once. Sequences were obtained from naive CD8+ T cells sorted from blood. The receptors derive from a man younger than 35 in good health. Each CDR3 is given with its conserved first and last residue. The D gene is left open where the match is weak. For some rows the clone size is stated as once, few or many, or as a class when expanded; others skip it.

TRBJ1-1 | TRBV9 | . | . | CASSVGETQDSNTEAFF | TGTGCCAGCAGCGTAGGAGAGACACAAGATTCGAACACTGAAGCTTTCTTT
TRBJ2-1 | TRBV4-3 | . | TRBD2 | CASSQVLAGGNPYNEQFF | TGCGCCAGCAGCCAAGTCTTAGCGGGAGGTAACCCCTACAATGAGCAGTTCTTC
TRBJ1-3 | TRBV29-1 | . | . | CSVGDGGNTIYF | TGCAGCGTGGGGGACGGTGGAAACACCATATATTTT
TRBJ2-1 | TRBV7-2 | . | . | CASSSLNADEQFF | TGTGCCAGCAGCTCCCTTAATGCCGATGAGCAGTTCTTC
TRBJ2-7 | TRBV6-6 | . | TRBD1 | CASSPGQGNYEQYF | TGTGCCAGCAGCCCGGGACAGGGTAACTACGAGCAGTACTTC
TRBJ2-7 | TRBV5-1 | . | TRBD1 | CASSFTGGDEQYF | TGCGCCAGCAGCTTTACAGGGGGCGACGAGCAGTACTTC
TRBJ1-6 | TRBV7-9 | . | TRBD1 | CASNTGTGGSPLHF | TGTGCCAGCAACACCGGGACAGGGGGTTCACCCCTCCACTTT
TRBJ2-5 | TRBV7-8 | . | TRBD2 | CASSGYGAGVETQYF | TGTGCCAGCAGCGGCTATGGAGCGGGAGTAGAGACCCAGTACTTC
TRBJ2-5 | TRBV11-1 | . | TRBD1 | CASSLESDRDETQYF | TGTGCCAGCAGCTTAGAATCGGACAGGGACGAGACCCAGTACTTC
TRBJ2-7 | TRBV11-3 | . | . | CASSSRLVGFHEQYF | TGTGCCAGCAGTTCCCGACTAGTTGGGTTCCACGAGCAGTACTTC
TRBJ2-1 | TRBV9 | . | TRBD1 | CASSTSGTGGNEQFF | TGTGCCAGCAGCACCTCCGGGACAGGGGGCAATGAGCAGTTCTTC
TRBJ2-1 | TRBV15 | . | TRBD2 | CATSREVASGPYNEQFF | TGTGCCACCAGCAGAGAAGTAGCTAGCGGGCCCTACAATGAGCAGTTCTTC
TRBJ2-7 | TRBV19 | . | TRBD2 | CASSSLAGEASYEQYF | TGTGCCAGTAGTTCTCTAGCGGGTGAGGCCTCCTACGAGCAGTACTTC
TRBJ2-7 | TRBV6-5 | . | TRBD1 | CASSPTGSEQYF | TGTGCCAGCAGCCCGACAGGGAGCGAGCAGTACTTC
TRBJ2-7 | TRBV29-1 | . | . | CSVVYASSYEQYF | TGCAGCGTTGTCTACGCGAGCTCCTACGAGCAGTACTTC
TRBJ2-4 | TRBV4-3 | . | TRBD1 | CASSQDFEGTGGNIQYF | TGCGCCAGCAGCCAAGATTTTGAGGGGACAGGGGGCAACATTCAGTACTTC
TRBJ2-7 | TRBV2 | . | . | CASSWDVGDSEQYF | TGTGCCAGCAGCTGGGACGTAGGTGATAGCGAGCAGTACTTC
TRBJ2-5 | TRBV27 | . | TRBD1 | CASSFSQGWETQYF | TGTGCCAGCAGTTTTTCACAGGGGTGGGAGACCCAGTACTTC
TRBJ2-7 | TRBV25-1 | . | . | CASNSAGQDSYEQYF | TGTGCCAGCAATTCCGCGGGACAAGACTCCTACGAGCAGTACTTC
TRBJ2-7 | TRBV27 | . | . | CASSLPPSYEQYF | TGTGCCAGCAGTTTACCCCCCTCCTACGAGCAGTACTTC
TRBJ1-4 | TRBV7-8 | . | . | CASSLVMGRREDEKLFF | TGTGCCAGCAGCTTAGTCATGGGGAGGAGGGAAGATGAAAAACTGTTTTTT
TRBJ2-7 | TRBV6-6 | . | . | CASRGSSYEQYF | TGTGCCAGCAGGGGCAGCTCCTACGAGCAGTACTTC
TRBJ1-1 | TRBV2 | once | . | CASSEWENTEAFF | TGTGCCAGCAGTGAATGGGAGAACACTGAAGCTTTCTTT
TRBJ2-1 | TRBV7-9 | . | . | CASRGMGESFNEQFF | TGTGCCAGCAGGGGGATGGGGGAGAGTTTCAATGAGCAGTTCTTC
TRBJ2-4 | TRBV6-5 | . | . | CASSYSTGADIQYF | TGTGCCAGCAGTTACTCGACGGGGGCTGACATTCAGTACTTC
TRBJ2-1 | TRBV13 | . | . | CASSLRVRDWSYNEQFF | TGTGCCAGCAGCCTCCGCGTCCGGGATTGGTCCTACAATGAGCAGTTCTTC
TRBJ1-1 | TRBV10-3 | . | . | CAISDNTEAFF | TGTGCCATCAGTGATAACACTGAAGCTTTCTTT
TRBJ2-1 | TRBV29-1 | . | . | CSTPGHYNEQFF | TGCAGCACCCCTGGGCACTACAATGAGCAGTTCTTC
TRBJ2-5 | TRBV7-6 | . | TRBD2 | CASSVSGPRVGETQYF | TGTGCCAGCAGCGTTAGCGGGCCGAGGGTCGGGGAGACCCAGTACTTC
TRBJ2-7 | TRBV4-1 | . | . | CASSHGTGYEQYF | TGCGCCAGCAGCCACGGTACCGGGTACGAGCAGTACTTC
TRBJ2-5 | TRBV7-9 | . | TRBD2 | CASSLERGGGETQYF | TGTGCCAGCAGCTTAGAGCGGGGGGGCGGAGAGACCCAGTACTTC
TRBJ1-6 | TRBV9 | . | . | CASSVQGTNSPLHF | TGTGCCAGCAGCGTACAGGGGACGAATTCACCCCTCCACTTT
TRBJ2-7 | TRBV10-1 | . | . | CASSVLGRMGREQYF | TGCGCCAGCAGTGTTCTTGGCCGAATGGGGAGGGAGCAGTACTTC
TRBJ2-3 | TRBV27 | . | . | CASSLLLPDTQYF | TGTGCCAGCAGTTTGCTCCTCCCAGATACGCAGTATTTT
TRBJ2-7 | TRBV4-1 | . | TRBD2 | CASSEVLAGVYEQYF | TGCGCCAGCAGCGAAGTACTAGCGGGGGTCTACGAGCAGTACTTC
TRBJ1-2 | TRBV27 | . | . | CASSGWSGVAYGGYTF | TGTGCCAGCAGTGGGTGGAGCGGGGTGGCGTATGGTGGCTACACCTTC
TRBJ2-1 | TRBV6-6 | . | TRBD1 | CASSSLGGANYNEQFF | TGTGCCAGCAGTTCGTTAGGGGGCGCTAACTACAATGAGCAGTTCTTC
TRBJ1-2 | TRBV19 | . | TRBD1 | CASSPRDSPSYGYTF | TGTGCCAGTAGTCCCCGGGACAGCCCAAGCTATGGCTACACCTTC
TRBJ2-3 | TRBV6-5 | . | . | CASSYEGRHTDTQYF | TGTGCCAGCAGTTACGAGGGGAGACACACAGATACGCAGTATTTT
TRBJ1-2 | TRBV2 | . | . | CASSEGGVYGYTF | TGTGCCAGCAGTGAAGGGGGTGTCTATGGCTACACCTTC
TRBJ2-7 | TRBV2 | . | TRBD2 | CASSGLAVPSYEQYF | TGTGCCAGCAGTGGACTAGCCGTACCTTCCTACGAGCAGTACTTC
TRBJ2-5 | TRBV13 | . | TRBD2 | CASSLSGGEYQETQYF | TGTGCCAGCAGCTTATCCGGGGGGGAGTACCAAGAGACCCAGTACTTC
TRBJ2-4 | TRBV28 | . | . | CASSEQLPWGESKNIQYF | TGTGCCAGCAGTGAACAGCTTCCCTGGGGCGAGTCCAAAAACATTCAGTACTTC
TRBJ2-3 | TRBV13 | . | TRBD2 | CASSSGDPAGGTQYF | TGTGCCAGCAGCTCGGGGGACCCAGCGGGGGGTACGCAGTATTTT
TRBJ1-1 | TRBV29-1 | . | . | CSVEEMYAFF | TGCAGCGTTGAAGAGATGTACGCTTTCTTT
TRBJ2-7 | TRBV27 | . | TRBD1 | CASRLQGAVYF | TGTGCCAGCAGGTTACAGGGGGCGGTGTACTTC
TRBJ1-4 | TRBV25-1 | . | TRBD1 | CASSAGTGNEKLFF | TGTGCCAGCAGTGCCGGGACAGGGAATGAAAAACTGTTTTTT
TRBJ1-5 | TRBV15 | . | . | CATSVLQGGNQPQHF | TGTGCCACCAGCGTACTACAGGGCGGCAATCAGCCCCAGCATTTT
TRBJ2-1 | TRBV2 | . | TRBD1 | CASSFTGTGMNEQFF | TGTGCCAGCAGTTTCACCGGGACAGGGATGAATGAGCAGTTCTTC
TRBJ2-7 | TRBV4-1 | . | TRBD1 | CASSRSRGTGYEQYF | TGCGCCAGCAGCCGGTCAAGGGGGACAGGGTACGAGCAGTACTTC
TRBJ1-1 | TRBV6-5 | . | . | CASSYSNTEAFF | TGTGCCAGCAGTTACAGTAACACTGAAGCTTTCTTT